What follows are 20 T cell receptor beta chains derived from one specimen sequenced in a study of blood T cell repertoires in COVID-19. Profiled with immunoSEQ multiplex PCR; TCRdb holds only in-frame clones, not every one. The table shows under 150,000 clones, with approximately 83% occurring only once. The material sequenced was peripheral blood. The receptors were sampled from a woman aged 60-70 years with COVID-19, enrolled during active disease.

The chain carries TRBV5-6 and TRBJ2-7; D is possibly TRBD1 (5 bases). Germline lookup yields CDR1 SGHDT and CDR2 YYEEEE. The CDR3 loop spans 13 amino acids. V lost 2 bases, J lost 10 bases, and 16 bases lay in between. As DNA, the CDR3 is TGTGCCAGCAGCTTATATGAGGAGACAGTCCAGTACTTC. As protein: CASSLYEETVQYF.

This rearrangement joins TRBV7-8 to TRBJ1-1; 11 bases map to TRBD1. The CDR3 extends over 16 amino acids. Germline assignment: CDR1 SGHVS and CDR2 FQNEAQ. V trimming: 0 bases; J trimming: 5 bases; junction bases outside the gene matches: 5. In nucleotides, the CDR3 is TGTGCCAGCAGCTTAGCGGACAGGGGGCGAGGGACTGAAGCTTTCTTT. This sequence encodes CASSLADRGRGTEAFF.

The chain has TRBV6-6 and TRBJ2-1; TRBD2 agrees at 10 bases. V dropped 5 bases and J dropped 6; count of bases not matched to a gene: 10. The CDR3 length is 16 residues. CDR1 and CDR2 (germline): MNHNY, SVGAGI (reference sequence). The CDR3 coding sequence is TGTGCCAGCAGTCCCCCCCCTAGCGGGGGAGTCAATGAGCAGTTCTTC. It is translated as CASSPPPSGGVNEQFF.

The chain carries TRBV7-6 and TRBJ2-3, with 7 bases lining up with TRBD1. Germline loops: CDR1 SGHVS, CDR2 FNYEAQ. Trimming took 9 bases from V and 1 from J; bases not matched to a gene: 10. CDR3 length: 15 amino acids. The CDR3 loop is CASLKEQGGTDTQYF. The CDR3 DNA follows: TGTGCCAGTCTAAAGGAGCAGGGGGGCACAGATACGCAGTATTTT.

CDR3 loop: CASSASLRRGYGYTF. CDR3 nucleotide sequence: TGTGCCAGCAGCGCCTCTTTGAGGAGGGGCTATGGCTACACCTTC. This chain joins TRBV9 and TRBJ1-2; a possible D gene is TRBD1 (5 bases). Germline loops: CDR1 SGDLS, CDR2 YYNGEE. This CDR3 region has 15 residues. The germline V and J ends were trimmed by 3 bases and 4 bases, with 16 bases remaining between them.

This sequence joins TRBV5-1 and TRBJ1-4, with D tentatively TRBD1 (5 bases). V gave up 0 bases and J gave up 8 bases, with 11 bases separating them. There are 14 residues in the CDR3. CDR1 and CDR2 (germline): SGHRS, YFSETQ. CDR3 DNA: TGCGCCAGCAGCTTGGGGCAGGGCCAAGAAAAACTGTTTTTT. This sequence encodes CASSLGQGQEKLFF.

This clone was detected only a few times. The V gene is TRBV18, the J gene TRBJ1-3, with a possible D match to TRBD1 (5 bases). Germline lookup yields CDR1 KGHSH and CDR2 LQKENI. V was shortened by 3 bases and J by 5 bases, with 17 bases between the two germline ends. The CDR3 loop spans 16 amino acids. CDR3 amino acids: CASSPTGVKNRNTIYF. The DNA of the CDR3 is TGTGCCAGCTCACCCACAGGAGTCAAAAACCGAAACACCATATATTTT.

The rearrangement uses TRBV24-1 and TRBJ1-5; 7 nucleotides match TRBD1. The junction had 9 bases not matched to a gene; V was cut back by 9 bases and J by 5 bases. Germline V gives CDR1 KGHDR, CDR2 SFDVKD. There are 14 residues in the CDR3. The CDR3 is CATSDRNQHQPQHF. The CDR3 DNA sequence: TGTGCCACCTCGGACAGGAATCAACATCAGCCCCAGCATTTT.

This clone was seen more than once but under ten times. The chain carries TRBV19 and TRBJ2-7, with a weak D call TRBD2 (5 bases). Germline-derived CDR1 and CDR2 are LNHDA and SQIVND (reference sequence). V lost 2 bases to trimming and J lost 3 bases, with 8 bases between them. This CDR3 contains 13 residues. The DNA of the CDR3 is TGTGCCAGTAGTATAACGGGGTACTACGAGCAGTACTTC. Protein: CASSITGYYEQYF.

This clone appeared a single time. The chain has TRBV11-3 and TRBJ1-1; D is perhaps TRBD1 (6 bases). The CDR3 is made up of 13 amino acids. V was pared by 2 bases and J by 10 bases, with 14 bases between. The germline V gene encodes CDR1 SGHNT and CDR2 YENEEA. For the CDR3, the DNA is TGTGCCAGCAGCTTATCAGGGGCGGTCGTAGCTTTCTTT. It is translated as CASSLSGAVVAFF.

This sequence joins TRBV5-1 and TRBJ2-7; D is perhaps TRBD2 (5 bases). V lost 0 bases, J lost 6 bases, and 13 bases lay in between. Germline CDR1 reads SGHRS; CDR2 reads YFSETQ. The CDR3 extends over 14 amino acids. The CDR3, as DNA: TGCGCCAGCAGCTTGGCCACTAGATCCGCCGAGCAGTACTTC. This translates into CASSLATRSAEQYF.

The rearrangement joins TRBV18 to TRBJ1-2, with D maybe TRBD1 (6 bases). V lost 0 bases, J lost 10 bases, and 18 bases lay in between. Per germline, CDR1 KGHSH and CDR2 LQKENI. This CDR3 contains 15 residues. CDR3 nucleotide sequence: TGTGCCAGCTCACCACCGGTGGGGACACGTCCATCCTACACCTTC. It is translated as CASSPPVGTRPSYTF.

In its sample, this clone was seen once. J is TRBJ2-1 and V is TRBV27, with 7 positions matching TRBD2. V shed 2 bases and J 10 bases; nucleotides not matched to a gene: 5. CDR3 length: 13 residues. Germline V gives CDR1 MNHEY, CDR2 SMNVEV (reference sequence). CDR3 bases: TGTGCCAGCAGTTTAGCGGGAGTCGCGGAGCAGTTCTTC. Amino acid sequence: CASSLAGVAEQFF.

The chain links TRBV3-1 (or the pseudogene TRBV3-2) to TRBJ2-5, with TRBD1 matching 9 bases. In germline, CDR1 is LGHDT, CDR2 YNNKEL (reference sequence). The trim removed 4 bases at V and 2 bases at J, leaving 8 bases unmatched. This CDR3 spans 16 amino acids. CDR3 residues: CASSPLGQGRQETQYF. The CDR3 DNA reads TGTGCCAGCAGCCCCCTAGGACAGGGGCGTCAAGAGACCCAGTACTTC.

The rearrangement joins TRBV18 to TRBJ1-2, with 9 bases fitting TRBD1. The CDR3 runs to 16 residues. After removal of 3 bases from V and 4 bases from J, the junction contained 9 bases not matched to a gene. Germline values: CDR1 KGHSH, CDR2 LQKENI. DNA of the CDR3: TGTGCCAGCTCACCTACAACCGGGACAGGGACCTATGGCTACACCTTC. Residues: CASSPTTGTGTYGYTF.

The chain couples TRBV4-3 to TRBJ2-7; 9 bases line up with TRBD2. In germline, CDR1 is LGHNA, CDR2 YSLEER. The CDR3 is made up of 16 amino acids. Trimming removed 0 bases from V and 6 bases from J; junction bases left unmatched: 9. As DNA, the CDR3 is TGCGCCAGCAGCCAAGATTGGGGCGGGGGGGCGCGCGAGCAGTACTTC. Translating gives CASSQDWGGGAREQYF.

V gene TRBV6-6 combines with J gene TRBJ1-4; 9 bases map to TRBD1. This CDR3 region has 18 residues. Per germline, CDR1 MNHNY and CDR2 SVGAGI (reference sequence). With V trimmed by 5 bases and J by 0 bases, 10 bases remained unmatched. The CDR3 here is CASSRRTGAVATNEKLFF. CDR3 bases: TGTGCCAGCAGTCGGAGGACAGGGGCGGTTGCAACTAATGAAAAACTGTTTTTT.

The chain recombines TRBV7-2 with TRBJ2-3; weak D call: TRBD2 (6 bases). The CDR3 loop spans 15 amino acids. V was shortened by 0 bases and J by 2 bases, with 9 bases between the two germline ends. CDR1 is SGHTA, CDR2 FQGNSA, per germline. DNA for the CDR3: TGTGCCAGCAGCTTAGCAGGGGACTCCACAGATACGCAGTATTTT. Amino acids: CASSLAGDSTDTQYF.

This sequence joins TRBV7-8 and TRBJ2-7; D unresolved. V was clipped by 0 bases and J by 0 bases, with 9 bases between them. This CDR3 has 15 residues. Germline assignment: CDR1 SGHVS and CDR2 FQNEAQ. The CDR3 loop reads CASSLASNPSYEQYF. In DNA, the CDR3 is TGTGCCAGCAGCTTAGCCTCTAACCCCTCCTACGAGCAGTACTTC.

The chain links TRBV7-8 to TRBJ1-2; maybe TRBD1 (5 bases). CDR3 length: 15 amino acids. V was cut by 0 bases and J by 3 bases, with 11 bases left in between. Per germline, CDR1 SGHVS and CDR2 FQNEAQ. Here the CDR3 reads CASSLARIGDYGYTF. CDR3 DNA sequence: TGTGCCAGCAGCTTAGCGCGGATAGGGGACTATGGCTACACCTTC.